This TCR beta chain stems from a study of T cells in Graves' hyperthyroidism and ophthalmopathy (dated by TCRdb to between 2018 and 2021). As for the study more broadly: Peripheral blood samples were taken at the time of initial diagnosis, prior to any treatment. A discovery cohort of fewer than 110 patients, approximately 44 with Graves' ophthalmopathy and more than 55 with stable Graves' hyperthyroidism, was used to find distinguishing TCR V-J signatures. Whether ophthalmopathy could be predicted prospectively was tested in an independent validation cohort made up of approximately 19 hyperthyroidism patients plus 17 patients who later progressed to ophthalmopathy. For training and testing, the approximately 92 patients in the discovery cohort were randomly divided in a 7:3 ratio. In roughly six Graves' hyperthyroidism patients, the study also compared T-cell repertoires from thyroid tissue with T-cell repertoires from blood. After blood sampling, hyperthyroidism patients were treated with methimazole at a starting dose of 30 mg daily, and ophthalmopathy patients were treated with high-dose intravenous methylprednisolone. The paper reports TCR Vbeta CDR3 sequencing of roughly 140 peripheral blood samples: under 45 ophthalmopathy, fewer than 80 hyperthyroidism and around 17 progressor patients. The investigation overall reported the following: Sample size was not statistically predetermined, and blinding of investigators to group allocation was not performed. In cross-validation, a model built on a 13 V-J signature told ophthalmopathy apart from stable hyperthyroidism with 85% to 90% sensitivity and approximately 81% specificity, and in testing the same model reached 80%/75%. Most expanded thyroid clonotypes (frequency above 0.001) were also detected in blood, a finding suggesting that blood repertoires may reflect thyroid immune responses. In validation, the model predicted progression to ophthalmopathy with approximately 69% sensitivity and 72.22% specificity, a median of 6.5 months before onset.

CDR3 length: 13 amino acids, cysteine to phenylalanine. Just the 39-base CDR3 DNA is kept, in frame starting at base 1. CDR1 and CDR2, looked up from the germline V gene (reference sequence), are GTSNPN and SVGIG. V is shortened by 4 bases, J by 4 bases, and the region joining them spans 12 bases. Hyperthyroidism patients were newly diagnosed, with disease duration under 2 months, and aged 18 to 65 years. The study excluded patients with uncontrolled infections, other autoimmune diseases, pregnancy or lactation. Diagnoses were established on the basis of clinical symptoms, serum thyroxine and TRAb, thyroid ultrasound, and orbital computed tomography. Blood from progressor patients was collected at the time of first diagnosis with hyperthyroidism, before any ophthalmopathy symptoms had appeared. Ficoll-Paque density gradient centrifugation was used to isolate PBMCs from 9.5 to 10 ml of fresh peripheral blood. Progressor patients were defined as those initially diagnosed with Graves' hyperthyroidism in whom ophthalmopathy developed during follow-up. Total RNA was extracted with Trizol reagent, and quality was checked on an Agilent 2100 Bioanalyzer.

Amplification of TCR beta CDR3 regions was carried out from RNA transcripts. The TCR CDR3 was subjected to a first round of RT-PCR using the HTBI primer set and the Qiagen OneStep RT-PCR kit. Libraries were constructed in a second round of multiplex PCR, after which size selection and purification were carried out. Paired-end sequencing of the libraries was performed with 100 bp reads on an Illumina HiSeq2000. Regarding the original processing steps: SOAPnuke was used to process the raw data, with reads discarded if the reads contained adapters or uncalled bases, had a mean Phred below 15, or lacked an exact constant-primer or identifier match. COPE v1.2.5 was used to merge the high-quality paired reads, and each unique nucleotide sequence was defined as a clonotype. MiTCR v1.1 was used to align the clonotypes against IMGT TRBV, TRBD and TRBJ reference segments. The analysis was restricted to V-J combinations with a frequency above 0.0001, which together covered just over 98% of the repertoires. The TCS score was defined as F50 (clonal expansion) divided by E x V (chaos), with BLOSUM62-based TCRdist calculated between CDR3 peptides within each V-J. Welch's t-statistics and random forest reduced 450 to 600 V-J features to 13, which were used in a naive Bayes classifier (R e1071). The raw public data were reprocessed by TCRdb itself: fastp quality trimming at Q25, MiXCR clonotype calling, in-frame beta chains only. Under each unique CDR3 protein, matching rows form one entry showing the most common genes and DNA. In this record, the V and J calls reflect TCRdb's handling and not the investigators' own analysis. In all, the sample holds nearly 600,000 distinct CDR3 sequences, and approximately 15% of those were seen once. The ten largest make up 5.5% to 7.5% of the sample.

Concerning this clonotype itself: Its binding antigen is unknown. A much larger clone differs from this one at a single base, so this may be a read error.

The sequenced material came from blood. The origin of this receptor is a woman younger than 45 with Graves' hyperthyroidism that later progressed to Graves' ophthalmopathy. The rearranged segments are TRBV30 and TRBJ2-3; TRBD1 is a possible D gene, resting on 6 matching bases. DNA sequence: TGTGCCTGGAATACCACAGGGTCAGATACGCAGTATTTT. It translates as CAWNTTGSDTQYF.